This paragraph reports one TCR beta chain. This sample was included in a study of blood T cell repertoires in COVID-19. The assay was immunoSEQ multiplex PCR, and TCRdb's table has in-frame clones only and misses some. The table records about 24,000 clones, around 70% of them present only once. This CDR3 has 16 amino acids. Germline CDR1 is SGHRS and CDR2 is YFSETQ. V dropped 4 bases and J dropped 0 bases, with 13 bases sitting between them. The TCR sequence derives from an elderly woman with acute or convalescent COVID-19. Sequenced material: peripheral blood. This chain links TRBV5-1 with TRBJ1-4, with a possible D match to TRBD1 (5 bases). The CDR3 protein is CASSPQGLATNEKLFF. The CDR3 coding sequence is TGCGCCAGCAGCCCCCAGGGCCTTGCAACTAATGAAAAACTGTTTTTT.